Included here is one TCR beta chain sequence, with context. Using a constant-region primer together with ProtoScript II reverse transcriptase, TCR beta cDNA was made from around 500 ng of total RNA. TCR beta libraries came from three nested multiplex PCR rounds using slightly modified ARM-PCR. The first two PCR rounds used TRBV1-TRBV30 forward primers with a C-beta reverse primer, roughly 10 cycles each. TCRdb itself ran the multiplex PCR reads through MiXCR, one entry per CDR3 protein. The sample lists about 64,000 distinct CDR3 sequences; about two thirds were seen once. This entry belongs to a study of tumor-infiltrating lymphocytes in primary liver carcinoma. Study in general: Men and women, 30 to 69 years of age, made up the patients.

Taking 20-30 mg of unsorted bulk tissue, the authors co-extracted RNA and DNA. Germline V gene lookup returns CDR1 LGHNA and CDR2 YSLEER. This CDR3 comprises 14 residues. V was cut by 3 bases and J by 9 bases, with 14 bases left in between. The chain has TRBV4-3 and TRBJ2-2; D remains ambiguous. This receptor was taken from a man in his forties with primary liver carcinoma and hepatitis B virus infection. Material for sequencing was liver tumor tissue from sampling region 4. Subset denoted: tumor region T4, right-lateral pole. The CDR3 here is CASSQDWAAWELFF. Here the CDR3 DNA reads TGCGCCAGCAGCCAGGATTGGGCCGCCTGGGAGCTGTTTTTT.